Following are 21 T cell receptor beta chains from one sample sequenced in a study of T cell clonality in common variable immunodeficiency. The assay was immunoSEQ multiplex PCR, and TCRdb's table has in-frame clones only and misses some. Singletons are absent from the sample, which has about 43,000 clones. The sample comprised peripheral blood mononuclear cells. Receptors were obtained from a person between 18 and 75 years old in good health.

This clone has at least ten counts. This CDR3 reads CASSSRGQGQETQYF. Partial CDR3 DNA: TGTGCCAGCAGCTCCCGAGGACAGGGCCAAGAGACC. The chain links TRBV7-2 to TRBJ2-5; 8 nucleotides agree with TRBD1. The missing CDR3 end, 3 residues past where the read stops, is filled in from the germline J gene. The germline V gene encodes CDR1 SGHTA and CDR2 FQGNSA. CDR3 length equals 15 residues. Unmatched junction bases numbered 5, after V lost 4 bases and J lost 1 base.

This clone was observed many times. The read ends 3 residues before the CDR3 terminus; that terminus is restored from the germline J gene. The rearrangement uses TRBV5-1 and TRBJ2-3; D uncertain. Trimming removed 0 bases at V and 6 bases at J, with 8 bases between. Germline CDR1 is SGHRS and CDR2 is YFSETQ. CDR3 size: 13 residues. The CDR3 bases that were read are TGCGCCAGCAGCTTGGCCAACCGGGATACG. This encodes CASSLANRDT. From start to end, the CDR3 is CASSLANRDTQYF.

This clone came up many times. The CDR3 is cut off 3 residues early in the read; its end comes from the germline J gene. V usage is TRBV18 and J usage is TRBJ1-5; 8 nucleotides line up with TRBD1. Unmatched junction bases numbered 5, after V lost 4 bases and J lost 3 bases. Germline V CDR1 and CDR2: KGHSH, LQKENI. The CDR3 loop spans 15 amino acids. CDR3 amino acids: CASSQGQGVNQPQHF. The sequenced part of the CDR3 DNA is TGTGCCAGCTCACAAGGACAGGGTGTCAATCAGCCC.

This clone was seen ten or more times. The read falls 3 residues short of the CDR3 end, and the missing part is taken from the germline J gene. This sequence joins TRBV11-2 and TRBJ2-7, with a possible D match to TRBD2 (6 bases). Trimming pared 3 bases from V and 0 bases from J, leaving 12 bases between. This CDR3 contains 15 residues. Germline V lookup: CDR1 SGHAT, CDR2 FQNNGV. The CDR3 bases that were read are TGTGCCAGCAGCTTTGCGGGATTGAACTCCTACGAG. This encodes CASSFAGLNSYE. In full, the CDR3 reads CASSFAGLNSYEQYF.

This clone was recorded many times. The read stops 3 residues short of the end of the CDR3; the missing end is completed from the germline J gene. The chain couples TRBV30 to TRBJ2-5; TRBD2 matches 13 bases. V was pared by 2 bases and J by 5 bases, with 8 bases of the junction left unmatched. The CDR3 is 16 residues long. The germline V gene encodes CDR1 GTSNPN and CDR2 SVGIG (reference sequence). CDR3 DNA (partial): TGTGCCTGGAGTAACGGACTAGCGGGAGTCGGGGAGACC. This encodes CAWSNGLAGVGET. The whole CDR3 protein reads CAWSNGLAGVGETQYF.

The table lists this clone with many counts. Read data end 3 residues before the CDR3 end; the end is taken from the germline J gene. This chain uses TRBV20-1 with TRBJ1-4; 9 bases are a match to TRBD1. CDR1 and CDR2 from the germline V gene are DFQATT and SNEGSKA (reference sequence). The CDR3 has 17 residues. V lost 2 bases to trimming and J lost 7 bases; unmatched junction nucleotides: 14. CDR3 sequence: CSARRGTGLLGIEKLFF. CDR3 DNA (partial): TGCAGTGCTAGACGAGGGACAGGGTTGTTGGGGATTGAAAAA.

A word on this clone: The DNA ends 3 residues before the CDR3 does, and the rest of the CDR3 is filled in from the germline J gene. V gene TRBV20-1 combines with J gene TRBJ1-5, with 8 bases aligning to TRBD1. The V gene's germline CDR1 is DFQATT and CDR2 SNEGSKA (reference sequence). V was pared by 5 bases and J by 4 bases, with 10 bases of the junction left unmatched. This CDR3 is built from 15 residues. The CDR3 protein is CSAAGGTGQNQPQHF. The sequenced CDR3 bases are TGCAGTGCTGCGGGAGGGACAGGCCAAAATCAGCCC.

The sample holds many counts of this clone. The read ends 3 residues shy of where the CDR3 ends; the end is completed using the germline J gene. This chain uses TRBV19 with TRBJ2-3, with TRBD2 as a possible D gene (6 bases). V lost 6 bases and J 2 bases, leaving 15 bases between the germline ends. Germline CDR1 reads LNHDA; CDR2 reads SQIVND (reference sequence). The CDR3 sequence is 15 residues long. The sequenced part of the CDR3 DNA is TGTGCCAGTAGCAGAGGAGGGGTGCCCACAGATACG. This codes for CASSRGGVPTDT. The whole CDR3 protein is CASSRGGVPTDTQYF.

This clone occurred many times. Sequencing ends 3 residues short of the CDR3 end; the germline J gene provides the rest. J is TRBJ2-1 and V is TRBV18; possibly TRBD2 for D (5 bases). V was clipped by 3 bases and J by 0 bases, with 12 bases between them. The CDR3 sequence is 16 residues long. Per the germline V gene, CDR1 is KGHSH and CDR2 is LQKENI. Incomplete CDR3 DNA: TGTGCCAGCTCACCTTCTCGGGCGGGCTCCTACAATGAG. Protein: CASSPSRAGSYNE. The whole CDR3 protein reads CASSPSRAGSYNEQFF.

In its sample, this clone was seen many times. The read ends 3 residues before the CDR3 terminus; that terminus is restored from the germline J gene. V gene TRBV19 combines with J gene TRBJ2-5; maybe TRBD1 (5 bases). Trimming removed 2 bases at V and 4 bases at J, with 14 bases between. The CDR3 is made up of 15 amino acids. CDR1 and CDR2 from the germline V gene are LNHDA and SQIVND (reference sequence). Incomplete CDR3 DNA: TGTGCCAGTAGTATATCCCAGGGTATTGGAGAGACC. Translated, it gives CASSISQGIGET. The entire CDR3 protein is CASSISQGIGETQYF. The whole variable domain, filled in from reference TRBV19 and TRBJ2-5, reads DGGITQSPKYLFRKEGQNVTLSCEQNLNHDAMYWYRQDPGQGLRLIYYSQIVNDFQKGDIAEGYSVSREKKESFPLTVTSAQKNPTAFYLCASSISQGIGETQYFGPGTRLLVL.

This clone has ten or more counts. The read ends 3 residues early relative to the CDR3; the germline J gene fills the gap. The chain recombines TRBV2 with TRBJ2-3; 11 positions agree with TRBD1. The germline gives CDR1 SNHLY, CDR2 FYNNEI. The CDR3 runs 14 residues. Here the CDR3 reads CASRWTGGRETQYF. CDR3 bases read: TGTGCCAGCAGGTGGACAGGGGGCAGAGAGACG.

This clone showed up many times. The read stops 3 residues short of the end of the CDR3; the missing end is completed from the germline J gene. V and J are TRBV20-1 and TRBJ2-7; TRBD1 agrees at 8 bases. The V gene end was trimmed by 5 bases and the J gene end by 0 bases; junction bases not matched to a gene: 9. Per the germline V gene, CDR1 is DFQATT and CDR2 is SNEGSKA (reference sequence). The CDR3 sequence is 15 residues long. CDR3 bases read: TGCAGTGCTTCCCCCAGGACAGGGAACTCCTACGAG. It specifies CSASPRTGNSYE. The CDR3 in full is CSASPRTGNSYEQYF.

Turning to this clone: Coverage ceases 3 residues before the CDR3 finishes, and the germline J gene fills in the end. The chain recombines TRBV20-1 with TRBJ2-7, with 8 nucleotides matching TRBD1. With 5 bases clipped from V and 4 bases from J, the junction kept 4 bases outside the gene matches. Germline V gene sequence: CDR1 DFQATT, CDR2 SNEGSKA (reference sequence). The CDR3 has 12 residues. The CDR3 loop reads CSAGGQVYEQYF. Partial CDR3 DNA: TGCAGTGCTGGGGGACAGGTGTACGAG.

At least ten counts were recorded for this clone. The CDR3 is cut off 3 residues early in the read; its end comes from the germline J gene. The sample holds other DNA sequences that translate to the same CDR3. The V call is TRBV14, the J call TRBJ1-2; D remains ambiguous. From germline, CDR1 is SGHDN and CDR2 FVKESK. This CDR3 has 14 residues. V was clipped by 6 bases and J by 1 base, with 12 bases between them. Incomplete CDR3 DNA: TGTGCCAGCAGTTTGAGGACTGTTAACTATGGC. Translated: CASSLRTVNYG. The CDR3 in its entirety is CASSLRTVNYGYTF. The variable domain in full, completed from reference TRBV14 and TRBJ1-2, reads EAGVTQFPSHSVIEKGQTVTLRCDPISGHDNLYWYRRVMGKEIKFLLHFVKESKQDESGMPNNRFLAERTGGTYSTLKVQPAELEDSGVYFCASSLRTVNYGYTFGSGTRLTVV.

This clone was seen repeatedly, ten times or more. The read gets to within 3 residues of the CDR3 end, and the germline J gene fills in the rest. This chain uses TRBV20-1 with TRBJ2-1; no firm D call. CDR3 length: 14 residues. Trimming removed 4 bases at V and 6 bases at J, with 16 bases between. Germline lookup yields CDR1 DFQATT and CDR2 SNEGSKA (reference sequence). The sequenced CDR3 bases are TGCAGTGCTACCCCACATCTCTCCCTCAATGAG. Protein sequence: CSATPHLSLNE. The full CDR3 reads CSATPHLSLNEQFF.

This clone was detected many times. The read finishes 3 residues shy of the CDR3 end, and the germline J gene is used to complete it. V usage is TRBV6-2 or TRBV6-3 and J usage is TRBJ2-5; 15 bases match TRBD2. CDR3 length equals 16 residues. V was clipped by 2 bases and J by 4 bases; unmatched bases: 2. Germline CDR1 reads MNHEY; CDR2 reads SVGEGT. CDR3: CASSYRTSGGGETQYF. The covered CDR3 bases are TGTGCCAGCAGTTACCGGACTAGCGGGGGGGGAGAGACC.

This clone showed up many times. The read gets to within 3 residues of the CDR3 end, and the germline J gene fills in the rest. This chain connects TRBV7-9 to TRBJ2-7, with 7 bases lining up with TRBD1. This CDR3 spans 13 amino acids. From germline, CDR1 is SEHNR and CDR2 FQNEAQ (reference sequence). The V gene end was trimmed by 6 bases and the J gene end by 2 bases; junction bases not matched to a gene: 4. The CDR3 bases that were read are TGTGCCAGCAGTGTTGGACAGGCCTACGAG. Translation: CASSVGQAYE. The whole CDR3 region reads CASSVGQAYEQYF.

This clone came up many times. The read finishes 3 residues shy of the CDR3 end, and the germline J gene is used to complete it. V usage is TRBV5-1 and J usage is TRBJ1-1; 8 nucleotides agree with TRBD1. Losses at the gene ends were 4 bases for V and 3 bases for J; bases not matched to a gene: 8. The germline CDR1 and CDR2 sequences are SGHRS and YFSETQ. This CDR3 is built from 15 residues. CDR3 amino acids: CASSPRTGSYTEAFF. Incomplete CDR3 DNA: TGCGCCAGCAGCCCACGGACAGGGTCCTACACTGAA.

This clone was counted at least ten times. The CDR3 end falls 3 residues outside the read, so it is completed with the germline J gene. The rearrangement uses TRBV6-1 and TRBJ2-7, with 7 bases matching TRBD2. J was trimmed by 2 bases and V by 4 bases; bases with no gene match: 8. The CDR3 covers 15 residues. Germline values: CDR1 MNHNS, CDR2 SASEGT. The CDR3 DNA, read in part, is TGTGCCAGCAGTGTTCGGGGGGACGGAACCTACGAG. It translates to CASSVRGDGTYE. The whole CDR3 region reads CASSVRGDGTYEQYF.

This clone has ten or more counts. The DNA read from the CDR3 is TGTGCCAGCCGATTCAGGGGCACTGAA. This encodes CASRFRGTE. The whole CDR3 sequence reads CASRFRGTEAFF. This chain joins TRBV19 and TRBJ1-1; D might be TRBD1 (6 bases). The read gets to within 3 residues of the CDR3 end, and the germline J gene fills in the rest. The germline V and J ends were trimmed by 9 bases and 4 bases, with 12 bases remaining between them. Germline loops: CDR1 LNHDA, CDR2 SQIVND (reference sequence). This CDR3 comprises 12 residues.

Many counts were recorded for this clone. The read comes to an end 3 residues before the CDR3 does, leaving the germline J gene to fill in the end. The J gene is TRBJ1-2, the V gene TRBV6-1; D is perhaps TRBD1 (5 bases). V dropped 1 base and J dropped 7 bases, with 13 bases sitting between them. The CDR3 length is 14 residues. CDR1 MNHNS and CDR2 SASEGT come from the germline V gene. The CDR3 loop is CASSEGAGLGGYTF. The CDR3 bases that were read are TGTGCCAGCAGTGAAGGTGCAGGGCTTGGTGGC.